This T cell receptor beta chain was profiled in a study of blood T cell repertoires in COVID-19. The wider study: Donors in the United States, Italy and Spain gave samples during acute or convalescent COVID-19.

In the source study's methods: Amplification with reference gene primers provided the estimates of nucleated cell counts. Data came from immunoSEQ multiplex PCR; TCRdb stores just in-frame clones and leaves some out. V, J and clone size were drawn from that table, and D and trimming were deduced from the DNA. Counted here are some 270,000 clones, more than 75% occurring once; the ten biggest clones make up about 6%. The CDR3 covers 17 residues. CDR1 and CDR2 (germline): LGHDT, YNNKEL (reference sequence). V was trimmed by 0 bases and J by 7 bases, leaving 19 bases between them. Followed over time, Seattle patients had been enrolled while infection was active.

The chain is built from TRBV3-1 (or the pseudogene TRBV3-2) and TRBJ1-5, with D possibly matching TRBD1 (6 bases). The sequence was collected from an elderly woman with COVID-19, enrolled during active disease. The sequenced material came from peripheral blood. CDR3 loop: CASSQDRPPRGGQPQHF. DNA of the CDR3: TGTGCCAGCAGCCAAGATCGACCCCCAAGGGGGGGGCAGCCCCAGCATTTT.